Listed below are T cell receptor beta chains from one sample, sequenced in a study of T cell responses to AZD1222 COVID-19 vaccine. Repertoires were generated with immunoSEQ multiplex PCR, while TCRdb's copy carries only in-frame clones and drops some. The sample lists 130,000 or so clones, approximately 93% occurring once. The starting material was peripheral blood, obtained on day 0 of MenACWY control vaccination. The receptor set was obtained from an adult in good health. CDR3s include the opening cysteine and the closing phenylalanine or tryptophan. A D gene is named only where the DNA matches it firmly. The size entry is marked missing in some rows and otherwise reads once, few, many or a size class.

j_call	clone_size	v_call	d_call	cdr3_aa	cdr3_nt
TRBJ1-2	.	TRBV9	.	CASSSNSGGFGYTF	TGTGCCAGCAGCTCTAACTCAGGAGGTTTCGGCTACACCTTC
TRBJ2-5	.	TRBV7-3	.	CASSLYPSRQETQYF	TGTGCCAGCAGCTTATACCCTAGCCGCCAAGAGACCCAGTACTTC
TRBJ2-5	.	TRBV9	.	CASSVGSLQGETQYF	TGTGCCAGCAGCGTAGGGTCACTTCAGGGAGAGACCCAGTACTTC
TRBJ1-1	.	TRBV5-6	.	CASTFGSGVPEAFF	TGTGCCAGCACCTTCGGGTCGGGCGTACCTGAAGCTTTCTTT
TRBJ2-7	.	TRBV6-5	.	CASDLGQGNYEQYF	TGTGCCAGCGACCTGGGGCAGGGGAACTACGAGCAGTACTTC
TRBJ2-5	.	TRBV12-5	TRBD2	CASGLGVVAGAETQYF	TGTGCTAGTGGTTTGGGCGTGGTAGCGGGGGCAGAGACCCAGTACTTC
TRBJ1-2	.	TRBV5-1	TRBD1	CASSSPSKRTGEANYGYTF	TGCGCCAGCAGCTCCCCTTCCAAACGAACAGGGGAGGCTAACTATGGCTACACCTTC
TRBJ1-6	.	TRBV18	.	CASSSEGPASPLHF	TGTGCCAGCTCTTCCGAGGGCCCCGCTTCACCCCTCCACTTT
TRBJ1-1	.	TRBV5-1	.	CASSHGRGVNTEAFF	TGCGCCAGCAGCCACGGGCGCGGGGTGAACACTGAAGCTTTCTTT
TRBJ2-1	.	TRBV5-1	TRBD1	CASSLTRTGGLDEQFF	TGCGCCAGCAGCTTGACCCGGACAGGGGGCTTGGATGAGCAGTTCTTC
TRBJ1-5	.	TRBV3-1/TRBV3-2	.	CASSQRAGYQPQHF	TGTGCCAGCAGCCAGAGGGCGGGGTATCAGCCCCAGCATTTT
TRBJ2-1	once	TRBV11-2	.	CASSPSELVQQFF	TGTGCCAGCAGCCCTAGTGAGTTGGTTCAGCAGTTCTTC
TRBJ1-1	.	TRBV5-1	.	CASSRGSTEAFF	TGCGCCAGTTCCAGGGGATCCACTGAAGCTTTCTTT
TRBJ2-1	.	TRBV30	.	CAWSGLNEQFF	TGTGCCTGGAGTGGGTTAAATGAGCAGTTCTTC
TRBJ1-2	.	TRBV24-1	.	CATSLGEGYGYTF	TGTGCCACCAGTTTAGGGGAAGGCTATGGCTACACCTTC
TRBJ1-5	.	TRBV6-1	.	CASSEANSMAYQPQHF	TGTGCCAGCAGTGAAGCGAACTCAATGGCCTATCAGCCCCAGCATTTT
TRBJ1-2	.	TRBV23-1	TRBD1	CASSPLDRVGYGYTF	TGCGCCAGCAGTCCCTTGGACAGGGTGGGCTATGGCTACACCTTC
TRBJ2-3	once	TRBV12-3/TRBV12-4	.	CASSTGTEYTQYF	TGTGCCAGCAGTACCGGGACGGAGTATACGCAGTATTTT
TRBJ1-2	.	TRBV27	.	CASSERTWGEFDGYTF	TGTGCCAGCAGTGAACGTACTTGGGGAGAATTCGATGGCTACACCTTC
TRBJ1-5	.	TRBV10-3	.	CAIRGTERGQPQHF	TGTGCCATCAGGGGGACGGAGCGGGGTCAGCCCCAGCATTTT
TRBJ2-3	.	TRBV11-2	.	CASSLGPRTDTQYF	TGTGCCAGCAGCTTAGGTCCTCGCACAGATACGCAGTATTTT
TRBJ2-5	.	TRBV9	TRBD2	CASSTGTSGGDGTQYF	TGTGCCAGCAGCACTGGGACTAGCGGGGGGGATGGGACCCAGTACTTC
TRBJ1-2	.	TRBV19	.	CASSIRSGFYGYTF	TGTGCCAGTAGTATAAGGTCGGGGTTCTATGGCTACACCTTC
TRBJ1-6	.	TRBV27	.	CASSLHVNSPLHF	TGTGCCAGCAGTTTACACGTTAATTCACCCCTCCACTTT
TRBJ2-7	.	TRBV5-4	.	CASLSDSRGEQYF	TGTGCCAGCCTCTCCGACAGCCGGGGCGAGCAGTACTTC
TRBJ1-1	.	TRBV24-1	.	CATSDLWGEAFF	TGTGCCACCAGTGATTTATGGGGTGAAGCTTTCTTT
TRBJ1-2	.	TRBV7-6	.	CASSPGPHSGYTF	TGTGCCAGCAGCCCGGGACCGCACTCTGGCTACACCTTC
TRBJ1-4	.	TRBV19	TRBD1	CASSVDRAREKLFF	TGTGCCAGTAGTGTCGACAGGGCCAGGGAAAAACTGTTTTTT
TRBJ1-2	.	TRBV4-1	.	CASRPTGSNYGYTF	TGCGCCAGCAGACCGACAGGTTCTAACTATGGCTACACCTTC
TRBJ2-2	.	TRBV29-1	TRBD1	CSVRGLGTGELFF	TGCAGCGTAAGGGGGCTGGGCACCGGGGAGCTGTTTTTT
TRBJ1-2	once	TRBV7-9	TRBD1	CASSLGSGQGNYGYTF	TGTGCCAGCAGCTTAGGCTCCGGACAGGGAAACTATGGCTACACCTTC
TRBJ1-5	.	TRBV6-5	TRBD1	CASSRDSSNQPQHF	TGTGCCAGCAGCCGGGACAGTAGCAATCAGCCCCAGCATTTT
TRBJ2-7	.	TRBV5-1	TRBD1	CASSRGRYEQYF	TGCGCCAGCAGCAGGGGGCGTTACGAGCAGTACTTC
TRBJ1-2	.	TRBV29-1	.	CSVTDDSYGYTF	TGCAGCGTTACGGACGACAGCTATGGCTACACCTTC
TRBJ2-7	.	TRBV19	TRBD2	CASAPSGDYEQYF	TGTGCCAGTGCGCCTAGCGGGGACTACGAGCAGTACTTC
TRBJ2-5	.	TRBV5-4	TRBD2	CASSQPGTSGEETQYF	TGTGCCAGCAGCCAACCCGGGACTAGCGGGGAGGAGACCCAGTACTTC
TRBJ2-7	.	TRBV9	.	CASRGQWAGGGEQYF	TGTGCCAGCAGGGGACAGTGGGCAGGGGGAGGGGAGCAGTACTTC
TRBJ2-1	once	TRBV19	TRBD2	CASSLRLAKDEQFF	TGTGCCAGTAGTTTACGACTAGCGAAGGATGAGCAGTTCTTC
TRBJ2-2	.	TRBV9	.	CASSVATKRLNTGELFF	TGTGCCAGCAGCGTAGCTACGAAACGACTGAACACCGGGGAGCTGTTTTTT
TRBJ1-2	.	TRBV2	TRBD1	CASRVEGGHGYTF	TGTGCCAGCAGAGTGGAAGGGGGCCATGGCTACACCTTC
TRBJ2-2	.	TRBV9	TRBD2	CASSVGALALAGGRTGELFF	TGTGCCAGCAGCGTAGGGGCCCTGGCCCTAGCGGGAGGGCGAACCGGGGAGCTGTTTTTT
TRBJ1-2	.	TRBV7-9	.	CASSLQEVGYTF	TGTGCCAGCAGCTTACAAGAGGTTGGCTACACCTTC
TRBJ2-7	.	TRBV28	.	CASSLSTRSSYEQYF	TGTGCCAGCAGTTTATCCACCCGAAGCTCCTACGAGCAGTACTTC
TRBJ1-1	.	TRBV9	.	CASSVSQDRVNTEAFF	TGTGCCAGCAGCGTAAGCCAGGACCGGGTGAACACTGAAGCTTTCTTT
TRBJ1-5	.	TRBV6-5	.	CASKSGRQSNQPQHF	TGTGCCAGCAAATCGGGCAGACAAAGCAATCAGCCCCAGCATTTT
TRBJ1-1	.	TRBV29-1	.	CSVDAGLNTEAFF	TGCAGCGTTGATGCTGGGTTGAACACTGAAGCTTTCTTT
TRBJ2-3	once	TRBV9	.	CASSPQDSFSTDTQYF	TGTGCCAGCAGCCCCCAGGACAGCTTTAGCACAGATACGCAGTATTTT
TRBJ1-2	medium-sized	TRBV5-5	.	CASSFNREALYGYTF	TGTGCCAGCAGCTTCAACCGGGAGGCCCTCTATGGCTACACCTTC
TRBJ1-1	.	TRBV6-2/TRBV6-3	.	CASSLPVTNTEAFF	TGTGCCAGCAGTTTGCCAGTTACGAACACTGAAGCTTTCTTT
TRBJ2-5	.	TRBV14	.	CASSPAWGPGETQYF	TGTGCCAGCAGCCCGGCCTGGGGGCCCGGGGAGACCCAGTACTTC
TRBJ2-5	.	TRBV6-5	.	CASLWDQGRETQYF	TGTGCCAGCTTGTGGGATCAGGGAAGGGAGACCCAGTACTTC
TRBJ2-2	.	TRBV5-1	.	CASSRESNTGELFF	TGCGCCAGCAGCAGGGAATCTAACACCGGGGAGCTGTTTTTT
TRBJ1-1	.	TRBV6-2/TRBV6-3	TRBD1	CASSKGGHLNTEAFF	TGTGCCAGCAGCAAAGGGGGCCACTTGAACACTGAAGCTTTCTTT
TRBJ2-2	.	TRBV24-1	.	CATSDLRGPKRATDTGELFF	TGTGCCACCAGTGATTTGCGGGGGCCCAAGCGCGCGACTGACACCGGGGAGCTGTTTTTT
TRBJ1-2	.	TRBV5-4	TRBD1	CASSLARGQGAVGYTF	TGTGCCAGCAGCTTGGCCAGGGGACAGGGGGCCGTCGGCTACACCTTC